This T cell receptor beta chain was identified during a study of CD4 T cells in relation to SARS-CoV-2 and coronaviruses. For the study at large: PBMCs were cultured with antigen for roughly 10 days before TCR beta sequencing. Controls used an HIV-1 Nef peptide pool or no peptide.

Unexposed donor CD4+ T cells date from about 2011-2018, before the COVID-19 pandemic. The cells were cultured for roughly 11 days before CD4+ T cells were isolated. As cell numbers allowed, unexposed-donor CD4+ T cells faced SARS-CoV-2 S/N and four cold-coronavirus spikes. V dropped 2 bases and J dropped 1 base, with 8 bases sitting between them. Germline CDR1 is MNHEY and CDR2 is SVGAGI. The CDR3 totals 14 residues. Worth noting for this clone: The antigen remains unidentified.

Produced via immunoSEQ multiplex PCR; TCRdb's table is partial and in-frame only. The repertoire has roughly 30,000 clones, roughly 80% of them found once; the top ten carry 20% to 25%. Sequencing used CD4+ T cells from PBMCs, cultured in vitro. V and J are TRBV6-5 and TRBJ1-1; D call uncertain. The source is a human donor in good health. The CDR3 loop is CASSYGPSNTEAFF. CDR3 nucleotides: TGTGCCAGCAGTTACGGGCCATCGAACACTGAAGCTTTCTTT.